Presented here are 13 T cell receptor beta chains from one specimen sequenced in a study of blood T cell repertoires in COVID-19. The method was immunoSEQ multiplex PCR; TCRdb's version includes in-frame clones alone and lacks a portion of them. The table includes roughly 190,000 clones, around four fifths detected once. Sequenced: peripheral blood. Receptors originate from a man aged 50-59 years with active or convalescent COVID-19.

This sequence joins TRBV6-5 and TRBJ2-1; 10 nucleotides match TRBD1. The germline V gene encodes CDR1 MNHEY and CDR2 SVGAGI. Germline trimming cut 7 bases from V and 7 bases from J; bases unmatched to any gene: 4. There are 13 residues in the CDR3. The CDR3 bases are TGTGCCAGCACCGGGACAGGGGTGAATGAGCAGTTCTTC. Translating gives CASTGTGVNEQFF.

The chain carries TRBV7-9 and TRBJ2-3; a possible D gene is TRBD1 (6 bases). Germline CDR1 is SEHNR and CDR2 is FQNEAQ (reference sequence). There are 14 residues in the CDR3. Deletions cut 2 bases from V and 5 bases from J, with 11 bases between. The CDR3 here is CASSLTGPLDTQYF. The CDR3 coding sequence is TGTGCCAGCAGCTTAACAGGGCCCTTAGATACGCAGTATTTT.

The chain uses TRBV6-1 and TRBJ2-2; 7 bases are a match to TRBD2. Trimming cost V 4 bases and J 7 bases; bases outside gene matches: 12. Germline V gene lookup returns CDR1 MNHNS and CDR2 SASEGT. This CDR3 has 16 amino acids. The CDR3: CASSGEPGLPGGELFF. The CDR3 nucleotides read TGTGCCAGCAGTGGAGAACCGGGACTACCGGGCGGGGAGCTGTTTTTT.

The rearrangement links TRBV28 to TRBJ1-4, with 7 bases aligning to TRBD1. After removal of 7 bases from V and 8 bases from J, the junction contained 13 bases not matched to a gene. This CDR3 region has 15 residues. CDR1 and CDR2 (germline): MDHEN, SYDVKM. CDR3 coding DNA: TGTGCCAGCACCACAATCTCTGCAGGGGGGGAAAAACTGTTTTTT. Its translation is CASTTISAGGEKLFF.

This chain uses TRBV23-1 with TRBJ1-3; D is unclear. TRBV23-1 qualifies as an ORF whose function is uncertain. The germline V and J ends were trimmed by 0 bases and 0 bases, with 9 bases remaining between them. CDR3 size: 16 residues. The CDR3 reads CASSQSEESSGNTIYF. CDR3 DNA sequence: TGCGCCAGCAGTCAATCTGAGGAGAGCTCTGGAAACACCATATATTTT.

The J gene is TRBJ1-3, the V gene TRBV4-1, with D hard to call. CDR3 size: 17 residues. CDR1 is MGHRA, CDR2 YSYEKL, per germline. Trimming removed 0 bases at V and 0 bases at J, with 12 bases between. CDR3 amino acids: CASSQDSEPVSGNTIYF. CDR3 in DNA: TGCGCCAGCAGCCAAGATTCTGAGCCCGTCTCTGGAAACACCATATATTTT.

The gene calls are TRBV5-1 and TRBJ2-1, with D possibly being TRBD2 (6 bases). The V end was cut by 5 bases, the J end by 0 bases, with 12 bases between. The CDR3 spans 15 residues. The V gene's germline CDR1 is SGHRS and CDR2 YFSETQ. Here the CDR3 DNA reads TGCGCCAGCAGAAGTGCGGACTACTCCTACAATGAGCAGTTCTTC. Translating gives CASRSADYSYNEQFF.

The chain recombines TRBV27 with TRBJ2-7, with D perhaps matching TRBD2 (6 bases). Looked up from germline, CDR1 is MNHEY and CDR2 is SMNVEV (reference sequence). The CDR3 runs 15 residues. V lost 2 bases to trimming and J lost 0 bases, with 11 bases between them. The CDR3 spells CASSLNWRASYEQYF. CDR3 DNA: TGTGCCAGCAGTTTAAATTGGAGGGCCTCCTACGAGCAGTACTTC.

The V call is TRBV18, the J call TRBJ1-2, with 12 bases lining up with TRBD1. The V gene end was trimmed by 2 bases and the J gene end by 3 bases; junction bases not matched to a gene: 7. The germline V gene encodes CDR1 KGHSH and CDR2 LQKENI. CDR3 length: 17 residues. CDR3 DNA: TGTGCCAGCTCACCAAAGACCGGGACAGGGGGCGACTATGGCTACACCTTC. This sequence encodes CASSPKTGTGGDYGYTF.

Note on this clone: The germline gene is not matched at one end of the junction; a read error may be the cause. The chain joins TRBV9 to TRBJ1-6; no reliable D call. The CDR3 runs 13 residues. Germline V gives CDR1 SGDLS, CDR2 YYNGEE. DNA for the CDR3: TGTGCCAGCAGCGTAGGGGCTAATACACCCCTCCACTTT. It encodes CASSVGANTPLHF.

V gene TRBV5-1 combines with J gene TRBJ2-2; 9 bases align to TRBD1. The CDR3 runs to 15 residues. Looked up from germline, CDR1 is SGHRS and CDR2 is YFSETQ. J lost 4 bases, V lost 4 bases, and 5 bases had no gene match. Here the CDR3 reads CASSPGTGTTGELFF. The CDR3 coding sequence is TGCGCCAGCAGCCCCGGGACAGGGACCACCGGGGAGCTGTTTTTT.

The chain is built from TRBV18 and TRBJ2-5; 8 bases are a match to TRBD2. V lost 1 base, J lost 5 bases, and 12 bases stayed unmatched. This CDR3 is 17 amino acids long. Looked up from germline, CDR1 is KGHSH and CDR2 is LQKENI. The CDR3 is CASSPRPGAGAPETQYF. CDR3 nucleotides: TGTGCCAGCTCACCACGGCCTGGAGCGGGGGCTCCCGAGACCCAGTACTTC.

CDR3 in amino acids: CASSLGTQTGGYTF. The CDR3 DNA reads as TGCGCCAGCAGCTTGGGAACTCAGACGGGAGGCTACACCTTC. The gene calls are TRBV5-1 and TRBJ1-2; D not certain. The CDR3 sequence is 14 residues long. V was clipped by 0 bases and J by 8 bases, with 14 bases between them. Germline CDR1 SGHRS, CDR2 YFSETQ.